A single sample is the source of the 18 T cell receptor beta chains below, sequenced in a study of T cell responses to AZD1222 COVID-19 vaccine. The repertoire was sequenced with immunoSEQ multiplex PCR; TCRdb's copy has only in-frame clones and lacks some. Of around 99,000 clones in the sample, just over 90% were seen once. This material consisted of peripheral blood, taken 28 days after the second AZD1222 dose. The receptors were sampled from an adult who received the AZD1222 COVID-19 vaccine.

CDR3 in amino acids: CASSRDRTPYEQYF. The CDR3 DNA reads as TGTGCCAGCAGTAGGGACAGGACCCCCTACGAGCAGTACTTC. The rearrangement joins TRBV27 to TRBJ2-7; 8 bases match TRBD1. This CDR3 contains 14 residues. CDR1 and CDR2 (germline): MNHEY, SMNVEV (reference sequence). V dropped 5 bases and J dropped 2; count of bases not matched to a gene: 5.

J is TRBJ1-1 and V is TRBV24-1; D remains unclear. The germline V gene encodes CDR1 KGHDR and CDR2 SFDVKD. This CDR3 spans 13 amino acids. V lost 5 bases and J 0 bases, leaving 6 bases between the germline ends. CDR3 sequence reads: CATSAGMNTEAFF. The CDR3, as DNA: TGTGCCACCAGTGCGGGCATGAACACTGAAGCTTTCTTT.

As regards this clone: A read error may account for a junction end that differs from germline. Here the CDR3 DNA reads TGTGCTAGCAGCTTAGCGCAGGGAATCGAGCACGAGCAGTACTTC. Translating it yields CASSLAQGIEHEQYF. The chain couples TRBV7-7 to TRBJ2-7; D may be TRBD1 or TRBD2 (5 bases each). Per the germline V gene, CDR1 is SSHAT and CDR2 is FNYEAQ (reference sequence). The CDR3 length is 15 residues.

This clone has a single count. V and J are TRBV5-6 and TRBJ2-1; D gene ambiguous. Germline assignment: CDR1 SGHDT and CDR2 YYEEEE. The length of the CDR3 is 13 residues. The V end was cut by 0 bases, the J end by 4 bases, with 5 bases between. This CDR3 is CASSLVSYNEQFF. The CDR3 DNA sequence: TGTGCCAGCAGCTTGGTATCATACAATGAGCAGTTCTTC.

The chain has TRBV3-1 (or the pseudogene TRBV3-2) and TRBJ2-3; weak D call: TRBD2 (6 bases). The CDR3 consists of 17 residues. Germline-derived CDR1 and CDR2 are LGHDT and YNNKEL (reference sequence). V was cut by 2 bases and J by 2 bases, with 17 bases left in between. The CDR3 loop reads CASSQFSSAGFTDTQYF. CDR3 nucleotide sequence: TGTGCCAGCAGCCAATTTTCTTCGGCGGGATTCACAGATACGCAGTATTTT.

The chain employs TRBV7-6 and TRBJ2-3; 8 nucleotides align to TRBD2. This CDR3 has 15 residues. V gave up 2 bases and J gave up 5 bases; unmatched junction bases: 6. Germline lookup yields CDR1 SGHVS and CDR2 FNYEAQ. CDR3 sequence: CASSLNGRAGDTQYF. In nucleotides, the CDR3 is TGTGCCAGCAGCTTAAACGGGAGGGCCGGAGATACGCAGTATTTT.

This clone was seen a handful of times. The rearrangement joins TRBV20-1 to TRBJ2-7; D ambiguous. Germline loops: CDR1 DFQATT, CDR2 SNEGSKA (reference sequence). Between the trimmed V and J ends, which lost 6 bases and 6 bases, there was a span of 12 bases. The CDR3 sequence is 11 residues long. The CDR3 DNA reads TGCAGTGCGTGGGGTCAGCTCGAGCAGTACTTC. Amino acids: CSAWGQLEQYF.

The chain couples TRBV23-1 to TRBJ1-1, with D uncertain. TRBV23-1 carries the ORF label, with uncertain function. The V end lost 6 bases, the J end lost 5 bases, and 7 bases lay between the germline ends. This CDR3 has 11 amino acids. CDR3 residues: CASRRRTEAFF. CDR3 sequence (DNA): TGCGCCAGCAGGCGGAGAACTGAAGCTTTCTTT.

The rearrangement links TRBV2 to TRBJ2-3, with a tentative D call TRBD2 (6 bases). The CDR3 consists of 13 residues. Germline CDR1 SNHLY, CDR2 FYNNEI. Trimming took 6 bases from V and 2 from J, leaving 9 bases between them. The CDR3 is CASSGGFTDTQYF. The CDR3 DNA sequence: TGTGCCAGCAGCGGGGGATTCACAGATACGCAGTATTTT.

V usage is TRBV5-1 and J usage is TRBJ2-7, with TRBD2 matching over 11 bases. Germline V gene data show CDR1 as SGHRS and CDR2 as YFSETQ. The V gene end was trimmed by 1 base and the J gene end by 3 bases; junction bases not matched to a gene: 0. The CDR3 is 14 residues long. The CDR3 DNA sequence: TGCGCCAGCAGCTTGACTAGCGGGAGCTACGAGCAGTACTTC. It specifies CASSLTSGSYEQYF.

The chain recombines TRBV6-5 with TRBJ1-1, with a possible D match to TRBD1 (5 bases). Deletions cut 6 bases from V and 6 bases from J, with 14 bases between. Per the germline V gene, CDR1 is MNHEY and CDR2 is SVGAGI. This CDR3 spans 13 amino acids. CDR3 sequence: CASSPETVAEAFF. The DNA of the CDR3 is TGTGCCAGCAGCCCCGAGACAGTTGCTGAAGCTTTCTTT.

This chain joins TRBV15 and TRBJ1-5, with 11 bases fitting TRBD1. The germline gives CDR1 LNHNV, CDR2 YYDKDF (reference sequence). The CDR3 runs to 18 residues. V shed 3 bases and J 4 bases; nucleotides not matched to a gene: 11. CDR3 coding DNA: TGTGCCACCAGCAGTGTCCGCGGACAGGGGGCTCCAAATCAGCCCCAGCATTTT. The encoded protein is CATSSVRGQGAPNQPQHF.

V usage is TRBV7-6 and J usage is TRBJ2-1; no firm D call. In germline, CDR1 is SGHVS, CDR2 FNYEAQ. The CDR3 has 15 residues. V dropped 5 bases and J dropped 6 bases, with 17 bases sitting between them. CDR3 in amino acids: CASSPLGGYPNEQFF. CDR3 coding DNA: TGTGCCAGCAGCCCATTAGGTGGCTACCCCAATGAGCAGTTCTTC.

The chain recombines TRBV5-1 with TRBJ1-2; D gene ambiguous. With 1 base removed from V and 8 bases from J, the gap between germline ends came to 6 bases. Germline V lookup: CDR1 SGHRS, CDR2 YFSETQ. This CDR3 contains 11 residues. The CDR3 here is CASSLYGGYTF. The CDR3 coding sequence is TGCGCCAGCAGCTTGTACGGCGGCTACACCTTC.

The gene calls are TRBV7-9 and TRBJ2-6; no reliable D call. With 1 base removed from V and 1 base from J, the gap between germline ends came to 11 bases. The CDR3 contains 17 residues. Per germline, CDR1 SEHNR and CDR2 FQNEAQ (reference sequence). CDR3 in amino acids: CASSLDRRVSGANVLTF. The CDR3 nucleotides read TGTGCCAGCAGCTTAGATCGAAGGGTGTCTGGGGCCAACGTCCTGACTTTC. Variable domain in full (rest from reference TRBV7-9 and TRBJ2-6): DTGVSQNPRHKITKRGQNVTFRCDPISEHNRLYWYRQTLGQGPEFLTYFQNEAQLEKSRLLSDRFSAERPKGSFSTLEIQRTEQGDSAMYLCASSLDRRVSGANVLTFGAGSRLTVL.

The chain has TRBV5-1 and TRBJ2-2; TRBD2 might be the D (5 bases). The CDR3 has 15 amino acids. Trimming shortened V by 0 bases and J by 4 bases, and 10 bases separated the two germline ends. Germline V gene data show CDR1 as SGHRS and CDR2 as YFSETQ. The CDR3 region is CASSLELGGTGELFF. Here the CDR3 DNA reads TGCGCCAGCAGCTTGGAACTAGGAGGCACCGGGGAGCTGTTTTTT.

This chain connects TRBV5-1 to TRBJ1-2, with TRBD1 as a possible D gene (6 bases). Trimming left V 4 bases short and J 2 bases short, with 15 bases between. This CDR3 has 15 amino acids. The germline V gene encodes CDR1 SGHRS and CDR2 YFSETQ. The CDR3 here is CASSRTGSPNYGYTF. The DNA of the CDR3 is TGCGCCAGCAGCAGAACAGGGTCACCGAACTATGGCTACACCTTC. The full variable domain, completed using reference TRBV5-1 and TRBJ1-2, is KAGVTQTPRYLIKTRGQQVTLSCSPISGHRSVSWYQQTPGQGLQFLFEYFSETQRNKGNFPGRFSGRQFSNSRSEMNVSTLELGDSALYLCASSRTGSPNYGYTFGSGTRLTVV.

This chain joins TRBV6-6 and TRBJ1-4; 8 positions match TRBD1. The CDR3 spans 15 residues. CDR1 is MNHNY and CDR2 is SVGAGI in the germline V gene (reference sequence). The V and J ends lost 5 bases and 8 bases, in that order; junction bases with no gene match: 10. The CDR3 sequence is CASSHKQGGREKLFF. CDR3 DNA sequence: TGTGCCAGCAGTCATAAACAGGGGGGGCGCGAAAAACTGTTTTTT.